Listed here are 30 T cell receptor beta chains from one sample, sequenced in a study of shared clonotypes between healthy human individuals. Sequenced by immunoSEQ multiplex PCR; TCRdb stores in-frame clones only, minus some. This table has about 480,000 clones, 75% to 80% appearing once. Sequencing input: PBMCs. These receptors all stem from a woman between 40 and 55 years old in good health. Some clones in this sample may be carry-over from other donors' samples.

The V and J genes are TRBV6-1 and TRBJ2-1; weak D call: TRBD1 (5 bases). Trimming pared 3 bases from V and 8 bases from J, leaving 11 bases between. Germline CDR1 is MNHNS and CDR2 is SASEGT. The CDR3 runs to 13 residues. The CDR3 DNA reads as TGTGCCAGCAGTGATTTCCAGGGTGATGAGCAGTTCTTC. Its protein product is CASSDFQGDEQFF.

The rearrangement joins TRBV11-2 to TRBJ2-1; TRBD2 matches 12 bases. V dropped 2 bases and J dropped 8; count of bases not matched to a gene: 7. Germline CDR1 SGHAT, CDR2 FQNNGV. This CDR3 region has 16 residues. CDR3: CASSLRLAGGPHEQFF. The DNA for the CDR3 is TGTGCCAGCAGCTTACGGCTAGCGGGAGGGCCTCATGAGCAGTTCTTC.

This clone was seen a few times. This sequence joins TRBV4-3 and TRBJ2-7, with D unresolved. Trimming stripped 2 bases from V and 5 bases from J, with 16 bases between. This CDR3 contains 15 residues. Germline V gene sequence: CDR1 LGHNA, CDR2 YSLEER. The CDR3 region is CASSQTSQPYDEQYF. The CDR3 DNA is TGCGCCAGCAGCCAAACGTCTCAGCCCTATGACGAGCAGTACTTC.

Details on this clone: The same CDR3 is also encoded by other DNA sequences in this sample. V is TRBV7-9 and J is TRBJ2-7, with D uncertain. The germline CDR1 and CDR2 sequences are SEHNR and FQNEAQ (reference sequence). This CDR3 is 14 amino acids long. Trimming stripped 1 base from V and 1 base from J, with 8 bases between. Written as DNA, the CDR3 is TGTGCCAGCAGCTTAGGGGGTTTTTCCTACGAGCAGTACTTC. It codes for CASSLGGFSYEQYF.

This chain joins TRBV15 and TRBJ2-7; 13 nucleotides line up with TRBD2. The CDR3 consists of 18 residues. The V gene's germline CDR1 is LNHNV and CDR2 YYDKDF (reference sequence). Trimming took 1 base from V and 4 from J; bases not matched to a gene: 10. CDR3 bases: TGTGCCACCAGCAGAGGTTTCGGACTAGCGGGAGCGACTTACGAGCAGTACTTC. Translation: CATSRGFGLAGATYEQYF. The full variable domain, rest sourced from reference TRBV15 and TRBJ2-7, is DAMVIQNPRYQVTQFGKPVTLSCSQTLNHNVMYWYQQKSSQAPKLLFHYYDKDFNNEADTPDNFQSRRPNTSFCFLDIRSPGLGDTAMYLCATSRGFGLAGATYEQYFGPGTRLTVT.

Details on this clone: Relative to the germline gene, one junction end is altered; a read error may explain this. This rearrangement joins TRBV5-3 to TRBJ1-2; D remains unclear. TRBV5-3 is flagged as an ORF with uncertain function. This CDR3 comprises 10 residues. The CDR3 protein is CARSSGPQRF. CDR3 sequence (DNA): TGTGCCAGAAGCTCGGGTCCCCAACGCTTC.

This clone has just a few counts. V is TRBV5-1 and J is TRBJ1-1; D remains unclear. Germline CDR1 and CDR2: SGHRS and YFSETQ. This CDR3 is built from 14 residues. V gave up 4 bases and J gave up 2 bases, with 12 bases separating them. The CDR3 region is CASSPDGINTEAFF. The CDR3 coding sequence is TGCGCCAGCAGCCCGGATGGGATCAACACTGAAGCTTTCTTT.

CDR3 coding DNA: TGCGCCAGCAGCGGAGGAGGGGCGATCTACGAGCAGTACTTC. It specifies CASSGGGAIYEQYF. V usage is TRBV5-1 and J usage is TRBJ2-7, with D tentatively TRBD2 (6 bases). This CDR3 contains 14 residues. The ends were cut back, 4 bases at V and 3 bases at J, with 14 bases in the middle. Germline-derived CDR1 and CDR2 are SGHRS and YFSETQ.

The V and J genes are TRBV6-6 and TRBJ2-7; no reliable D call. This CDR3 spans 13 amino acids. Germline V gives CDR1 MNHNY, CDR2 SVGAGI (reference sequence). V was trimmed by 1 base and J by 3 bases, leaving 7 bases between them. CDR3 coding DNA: TGTGCCAGCAGTTACTTTCCGGACTACGAGCAGTACTTC. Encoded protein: CASSYFPDYEQYF.

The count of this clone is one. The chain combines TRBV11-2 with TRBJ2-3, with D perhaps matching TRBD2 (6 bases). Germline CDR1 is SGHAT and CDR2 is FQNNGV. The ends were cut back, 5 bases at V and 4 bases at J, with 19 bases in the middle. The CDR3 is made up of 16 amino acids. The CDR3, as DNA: TGTGCCAGCAGCCTTAGCGGAGTCGCATATTCAGATACGCAGTATTTT. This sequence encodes CASSLSGVAYSDTQYF.

The CDR3 nucleotides read TGCAGCGCTGGGACAGCCCAAGAGACCCAGTACTTC. Encoded protein: CSAGTAQETQYF. The rearrangement uses TRBV29-1 and TRBJ2-5; 7 nucleotides match TRBD1. The V gene's germline CDR1 is SQVTM and CDR2 ANQGSEA. With 7 bases clipped from V and 1 base from J, the junction kept 3 bases outside the gene matches. This CDR3 is built from 12 residues. Combining the CDR3 with reference TRBV29-1 and TRBJ2-5 gives the whole variable domain SAVISQKPSRDICQRGTSLTIQCQVDSQVTMMFWYRQQPGQSLTLIATANQGSEATYESGFVIDKFPISRPNLTFSTLTVSNMSPEDSSIYLCSAGTAQETQYFGPGTRLLVL.

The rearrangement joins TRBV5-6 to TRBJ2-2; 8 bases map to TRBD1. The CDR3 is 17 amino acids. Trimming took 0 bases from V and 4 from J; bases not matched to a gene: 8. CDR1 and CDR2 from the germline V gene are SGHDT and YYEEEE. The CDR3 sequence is CASSLAGTGRPTGELFF. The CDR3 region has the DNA TGTGCCAGCAGCTTGGCCGGGACAGGCCGGCCCACCGGGGAGCTGTTTTTT.

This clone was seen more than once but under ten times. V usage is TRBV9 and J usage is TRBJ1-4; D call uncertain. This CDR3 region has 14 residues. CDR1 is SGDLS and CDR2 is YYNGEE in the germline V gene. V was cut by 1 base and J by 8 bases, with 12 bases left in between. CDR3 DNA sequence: TGTGCCAGCAGCGTAAACGACGAGGAAGAAAAACTGTTTTTT. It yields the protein CASSVNDEEEKLFF.

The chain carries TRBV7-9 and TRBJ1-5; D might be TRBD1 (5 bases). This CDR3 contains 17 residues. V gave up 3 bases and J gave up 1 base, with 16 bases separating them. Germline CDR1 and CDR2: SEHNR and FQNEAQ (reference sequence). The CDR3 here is CASSLGRERPSNQPQHF. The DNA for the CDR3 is TGTGCCAGCAGCTTGGGCAGGGAGAGACCAAGCAATCAGCCCCAGCATTTT.

The CDR3 here is CATSRGGSFEAFF. DNA of the CDR3: TGTGCCACCAGCAGAGGAGGGAGTTTTGAAGCTTTCTTT. The chain couples TRBV15 to TRBJ1-1; D remains ambiguous. Germline V gene sequence: CDR1 LNHNV, CDR2 YYDKDF (reference sequence). Trimming took off 1 base at V and 7 bases at J, with 10 bases between the two ends. This CDR3 is built from 13 residues.

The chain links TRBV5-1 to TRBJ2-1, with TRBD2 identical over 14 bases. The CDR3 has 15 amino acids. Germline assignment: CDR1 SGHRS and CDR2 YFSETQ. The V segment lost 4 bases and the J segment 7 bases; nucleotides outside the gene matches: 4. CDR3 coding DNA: TGCGCCAGCAGCCAGGGACTAGCGGGAGAAAATGAGCAGTTCTTC. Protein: CASSQGLAGENEQFF.

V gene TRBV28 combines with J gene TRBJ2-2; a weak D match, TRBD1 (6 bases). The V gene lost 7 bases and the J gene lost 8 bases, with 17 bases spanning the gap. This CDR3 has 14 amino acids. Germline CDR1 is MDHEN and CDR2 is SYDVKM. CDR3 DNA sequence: TGTGCCAGCATCCTAAGGGCAGGGGCGGGGGAGCTGTTTTTT. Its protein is CASILRAGAGELFF. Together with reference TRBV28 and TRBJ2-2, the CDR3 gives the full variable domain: DVKVTQSSRYLVKRTGEKVFLECVQDMDHENMFWYRQDPGLGLRLIYFSYDVKMKEKGDIPEGYSVSREKKERFSLILESASTNQTSMYLCASILRAGAGELFFGEGSRLTVL.

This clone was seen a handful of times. This CDR3 is CASSPLRLADTIYF. The CDR3 DNA sequence: TGTGCCAGCAGCCCCCTCCGTTTGGCCGACACCATATATTTT. The chain is built from TRBV6-5 and TRBJ1-3; D ambiguous. Germline CDR1 is MNHEY and CDR2 is SVGAGI. V lost 6 bases, J lost 8 bases, and 17 bases lay in between. This CDR3 spans 14 amino acids.

The CDR3 here is CASSPLGRQPNTEAFF. CDR3 nucleotides: TGTGCCAGCAGCCCCTTGGGGAGACAGCCGAACACTGAAGCTTTCTTT. The chain carries TRBV4-2 and TRBJ1-1; perhaps TRBD1 as D (5 bases). V lost 4 bases and J lost 1, with 16 bases in between. There are 16 residues in the CDR3. Germline V gene data show CDR1 as LGHNA and CDR2 as YNFKEQ.

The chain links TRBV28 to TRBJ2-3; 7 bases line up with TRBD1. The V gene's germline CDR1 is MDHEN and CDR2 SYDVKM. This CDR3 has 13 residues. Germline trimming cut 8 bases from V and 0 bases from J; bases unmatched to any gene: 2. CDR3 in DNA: TGTGCCAGCGGGACAGCGAGCACAGATACGCAGTATTTT. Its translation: CASGTASTDTQYF. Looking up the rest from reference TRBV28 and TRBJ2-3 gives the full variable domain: DVKVTQSSRYLVKRTGEKVFLECVQDMDHENMFWYRQDPGLGLRLIYFSYDVKMKEKGDIPEGYSVSREKKERFSLILESASTNQTSMYLCASGTASTDTQYFGPGTRLTVL.

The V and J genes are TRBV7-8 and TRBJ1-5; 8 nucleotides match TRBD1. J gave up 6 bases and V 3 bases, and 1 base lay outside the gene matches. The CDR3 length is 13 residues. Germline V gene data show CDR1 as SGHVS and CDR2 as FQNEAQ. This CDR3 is CASSFGTGQPQHF. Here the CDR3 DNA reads TGTGCCAGCAGCTTCGGGACAGGTCAGCCCCAGCATTTT.

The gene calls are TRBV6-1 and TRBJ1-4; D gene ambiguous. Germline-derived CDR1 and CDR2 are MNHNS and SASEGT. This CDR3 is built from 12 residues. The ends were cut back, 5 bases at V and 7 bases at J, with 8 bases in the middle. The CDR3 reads CASSIVIEKLFF. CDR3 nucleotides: TGTGCCAGCAGTATAGTTATTGAAAAACTGTTTTTT.

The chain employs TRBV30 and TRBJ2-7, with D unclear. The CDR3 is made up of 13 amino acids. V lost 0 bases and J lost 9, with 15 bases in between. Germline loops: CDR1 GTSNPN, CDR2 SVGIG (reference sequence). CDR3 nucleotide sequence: TGTGCCTGGAGTGTATCGCCTCAGTTCGGGCAGTACTTC. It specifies CAWSVSPQFGQYF.

CDR3 protein: CASSTHRGERVNEQFF. The CDR3, as DNA: TGTGCCAGCAGCACCCACCGGGGAGAAAGAGTAAATGAGCAGTTCTTC. This chain links TRBV7-9 with TRBJ2-1; maybe TRBD2 (5 bases). The germline gives CDR1 SEHNR, CDR2 FQNEAQ (reference sequence). Trimming took 5 bases from V and 7 from J, leaving 21 bases between them. The length of the CDR3 is 16 residues.

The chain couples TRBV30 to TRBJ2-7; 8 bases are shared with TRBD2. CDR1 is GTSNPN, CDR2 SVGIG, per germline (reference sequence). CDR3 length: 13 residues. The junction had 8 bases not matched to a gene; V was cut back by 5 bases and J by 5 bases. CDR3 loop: CAWSRGAGNEQYF. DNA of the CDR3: TGTGCCTGGTCGCGGGGGGCCGGGAACGAGCAGTACTTC.

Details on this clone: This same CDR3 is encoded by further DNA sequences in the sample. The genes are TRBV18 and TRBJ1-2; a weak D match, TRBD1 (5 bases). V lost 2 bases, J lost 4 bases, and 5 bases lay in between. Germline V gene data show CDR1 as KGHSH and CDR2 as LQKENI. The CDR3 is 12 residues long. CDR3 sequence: CASSPDSYGYTF. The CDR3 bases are TGTGCCAGCTCACCAGACAGCTATGGCTACACCTTC.

CDR3 nucleotides: TGTGCCAGCAGCTTAGAGTGGGCCGACACCGGGGAGCTGTTTTTT. Translated: CASSLEWADTGELFF. This chain joins TRBV7-2 and TRBJ2-2; no definite D call. CDR3 length equals 15 residues. V gave up 1 base and J gave up 3 bases, with 9 bases separating them. From germline, CDR1 is SGHTA and CDR2 FQGNSA.

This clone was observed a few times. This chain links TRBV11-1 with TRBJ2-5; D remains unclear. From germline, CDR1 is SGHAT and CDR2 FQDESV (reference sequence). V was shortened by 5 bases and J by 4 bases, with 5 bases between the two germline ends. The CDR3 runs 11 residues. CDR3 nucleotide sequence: TGTGCCAGCAGCAAGAGAGAGACCCAGTACTTC. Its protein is CASSKRETQYF.

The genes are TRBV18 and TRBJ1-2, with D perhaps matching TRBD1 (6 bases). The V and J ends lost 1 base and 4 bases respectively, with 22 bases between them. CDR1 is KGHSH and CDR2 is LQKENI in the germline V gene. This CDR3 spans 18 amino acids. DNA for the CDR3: TGTGCCAGCTCACCACTGGCAGGACAGCCTAACGCGGGCTATGGCTACACCTTC. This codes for CASSPLAGQPNAGYGYTF.

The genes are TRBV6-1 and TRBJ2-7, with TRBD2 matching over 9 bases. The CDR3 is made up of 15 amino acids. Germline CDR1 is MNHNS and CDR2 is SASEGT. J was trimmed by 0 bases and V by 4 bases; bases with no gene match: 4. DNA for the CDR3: TGTGCCAGCAGTGCCGAGACTAGCGGCTCCTACGAGCAGTACTTC. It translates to CASSAETSGSYEQYF.